The sequence of this T cell receptor beta chain was determined in a study of shared clonotypes between healthy human individuals. As regards this clone: The antigen remains unidentified.

Data came from immunoSEQ multiplex PCR; TCRdb stores just in-frame clones and leaves some out. The table includes 2 million to 2.5 million clones, approximately 90% detected once. Losses at the gene ends were 0 bases for V and 5 bases for J; bases not matched to a gene: 10. The CDR3 sequence is 16 residues long. CDR1 and CDR2 (germline): SGHRS, YFSETQ. The study, taken as a whole, reports: Naive subsets tended to show greater estimated richness than memory subsets.

This clonotype was sampled from a man younger than 30 in good health. Some clones in this sample may be carry-over from other donors' samples. Sequencing input: naive CD4+ T cells from PBMCs. The subset: CD45RA+ positively selected. J is TRBJ2-5 and V is TRBV5-1; 7 bases match TRBD2. The CDR3 DNA reads as TGCGCCAGCAGCTTGGGGTCGGGAGGCCAATGGGAGACCCAGTACTTC. The encoded protein is CASSLGSGGQWETQYF. Variable domain in full (rest from reference TRBV5-1 and TRBJ2-5): KAGVTQTPRYLIKTRGQQVTLSCSPISGHRSVSWYQQTPGQGLQFLFEYFSETQRNKGNFPGRFSGRQFSNSRSEMNVSTLELGDSALYLCASSLGSGGQWETQYFGPGTRLLVL.